The TCR beta chain under discussion was sequenced for a study of T cells in tumors and immune-related adverse events. With 2 bases removed from V and 0 bases from J, the gap between germline ends came to 10 bases. The CDR3 is 15 amino acids. The germline gives CDR1 SGHDT, CDR2 YYEEEE. TCRdb keeps only in-frame clones here, not all; method: immunoSEQ multiplex PCR. The table records roughly 10,000 clones, 80% to 95% of them present only once. The gene calls are TRBV5-6 and TRBJ2-3, with a weak D call TRBD1 (5 bases). The receptor was isolated from a female donor with metastatic renal cell carcinoma. This specimen was lymph node tissue, taken from a patient treated with anti-PD-1 therapy. The CDR3 nucleotides are TGTGCCAGCAGCTTTCAGTCAGGGAGCACAGATACGCAGTATTTT. Translation: CASSFQSGSTDTQYF.